This is a list of T cell receptor beta chains from one sample in a study of blood T cell repertoires in COVID-19. The data were produced by immunoSEQ multiplex PCR, yet TCRdb's version contains in-frame clones alone and is incomplete. Here the sample spans a few hundred thousand clones, around four fifths being singletons. Sequenced input: peripheral blood. Source of these receptors: an older woman who had recovered from COVID-19. CDR3s include the opening cysteine and the closing phenylalanine or tryptophan. The order of the fields is V gene, D gene, clone size, J gene, CDR3 protein, CDR3 DNA. The D gene is left open where the match is weak. Only some rows state a clone size, as once, few, many or a class for expanded clones.

V gene: TRBV7-9
D gene: -
clone size: -
J gene: TRBJ2-5
CDR3 protein: CASSLTLIQETQYF
CDR3 DNA: TGTGCCAGCAGCTTAACTCTGATCCAAGAGACCCAGTACTTC

V gene: TRBV25-1
D gene: TRBD2
clone size: -
J gene: TRBJ2-5
CDR3 protein: CASSSTSGGQETQYF
CDR3 DNA: TGTGCCAGCAGTTCGACTAGCGGGGGACAAGAGACCCAGTACTTC

V gene: TRBV6-2/TRBV6-3
D gene: -
clone size: -
J gene: TRBJ1-1
CDR3 protein: CASSLGRRWGGRTEAFF
CDR3 DNA: TGTGCCAGCAGTTTAGGGCGTAGGTGGGGGGGCCGAACTGAAGCTTTCTTT

V gene: TRBV6-6
D gene: TRBD1
clone size: -
J gene: TRBJ2-7
CDR3 protein: CASRPGQGPYEQYF
CDR3 DNA: TGTGCCAGCAGGCCGGGACAGGGCCCCTACGAGCAGTACTTC

V gene: TRBV9
D gene: TRBD1
clone size: -
J gene: TRBJ1-3
CDR3 protein: CASSANQGAGSGNTIYF
CDR3 DNA: TGTGCCAGCAGCGCAAACCAGGGGGCCGGCTCTGGAAACACCATATATTTT

V gene: TRBV19
D gene: TRBD1
clone size: -
J gene: TRBJ2-3
CDR3 protein: CASTPTGSTDTQYF
CDR3 DNA: TGTGCCAGTACTCCGACAGGGAGCACAGATACGCAGTATTTT

V gene: TRBV9
D gene: -
clone size: few
J gene: TRBJ2-7
CDR3 protein: CASSDVGGYEQYF
CDR3 DNA: TGTGCCAGCAGTGATGTGGGGGGCTACGAGCAGTACTTC

V gene: TRBV29-1
D gene: TRBD2
clone size: -
J gene: TRBJ2-1
CDR3 protein: CSVDLAGTYNEQFF
CDR3 DNA: TGCAGCGTGGACCTAGCGGGCACATACAATGAGCAGTTCTTC

V gene: TRBV5-4
D gene: TRBD1
clone size: many
J gene: TRBJ1-1
CDR3 protein: CASSLGGAGGDTEAFF
CDR3 DNA: TGTGCCAGCAGCTTGGGGGGGGCAGGGGGAGACACTGAAGCTTTCTTT

V gene: TRBV7-2
D gene: -
clone size: -
J gene: TRBJ1-4
CDR3 protein: CASKLGATNEKLFF
CDR3 DNA: TGTGCCAGCAAGCTTGGAGCAACTAATGAAAAACTGTTTTTT

V gene: TRBV11-2
D gene: -
clone size: once
J gene: TRBJ2-3
CDR3 protein: CASSWRTDTQYF
CDR3 DNA: TGTGCCAGCAGCTGGAGGACAGATACGCAGTATTTT

V gene: TRBV6-5
D gene: -
clone size: -
J gene: TRBJ2-5
CDR3 protein: CASSYEQGQETQYF
CDR3 DNA: TGTGCCAGCAGTTACGAACAGGGACAAGAGACCCAGTACTTC

V gene: TRBV12-5
D gene: TRBD1
clone size: -
J gene: TRBJ1-1
CDR3 protein: CASGLEATGWNTEAFF
CDR3 DNA: TGTGCTAGTGGTTTGGAGGCGACAGGGTGGAACACTGAAGCTTTCTTT

V gene: TRBV5-1
D gene: -
clone size: -
J gene: TRBJ2-3
CDR3 protein: CASSSALAGVATDTQYF
CDR3 DNA: TGCGCCAGCAGCTCTGCCCTTGCAGGGGTAGCGACAGATACGCAGTATTTT

V gene: TRBV30
D gene: TRBD2
clone size: -
J gene: TRBJ2-7
CDR3 protein: CASTSGAAEQYF
CDR3 DNA: TGTGCCTCGACTAGCGGGGCGGCCGAGCAGTACTTC

V gene: TRBV20-1
D gene: -
clone size: -
J gene: TRBJ2-5
CDR3 protein: CSGEYQETQYF
CDR3 DNA: TGCAGTGGAGAGTACCAAGAGACCCAGTACTTC

V gene: TRBV27
D gene: TRBD1
clone size: -
J gene: TRBJ2-1
CDR3 protein: CASSRGTGGFYNEQFF
CDR3 DNA: TGTGCCAGCAGTAGAGGGACAGGGGGCTTCTACAATGAGCAGTTCTTC

V gene: TRBV7-2
D gene: TRBD1
clone size: -
J gene: TRBJ1-1
CDR3 protein: CASRKGQGARTEAFF
CDR3 DNA: TGTGCCAGCAGGAAAGGACAGGGGGCGCGTACTGAAGCTTTCTTT

V gene: TRBV2
D gene: -
clone size: once
J gene: TRBJ1-3
CDR3 protein: CASVQGTGNTIYF
CDR3 DNA: TGTGCCAGCGTACAGGGTACAGGGAACACCATATATTTT

V gene: TRBV5-6
D gene: TRBD1
clone size: -
J gene: TRBJ1-2
CDR3 protein: CASSATWTGRGYTF
CDR3 DNA: TGTGCCAGCAGCGCGACCTGGACAGGACGCGGCTACACCTTC

V gene: TRBV29-1
D gene: TRBD2
clone size: -
J gene: TRBJ2-7
CDR3 protein: CSVGGRSGAGYEQYF
CDR3 DNA: TGCAGCGTTGGGGGGAGATCGGGAGCGGGGTACGAGCAGTACTTC

V gene: TRBV7-3
D gene: -
clone size: few
J gene: TRBJ2-1
CDR3 protein: CASSRTDSDNEQFF
CDR3 DNA: TGTGCCAGCAGCAGGACGGACTCTGACAATGAGCAGTTCTTC

V gene: TRBV29-1
D gene: -
clone size: -
J gene: TRBJ1-1
CDR3 protein: CSVGSGARGTEAFF
CDR3 DNA: TGCAGCGTCGGGAGTGGGGCGAGAGGGACTGAAGCTTTCTTT

V gene: TRBV2
D gene: -
clone size: -
J gene: TRBJ1-5
CDR3 protein: CASSDRDSNQPQHF
CDR3 DNA: TGTGCCAGCAGTGACAGGGATAGCAATCAGCCCCAGCATTTT

V gene: TRBV12-3/TRBV12-4
D gene: -
clone size: once
J gene: TRBJ1-6
CDR3 protein: CASRRQPEALHF
CDR3 DNA: TGTGCCAGCAGACGACAGCCAGAGGCCCTCCACTTT

V gene: TRBV12-3/TRBV12-4
D gene: -
clone size: -
J gene: TRBJ1-2
CDR3 protein: CASSQGFGGYTF
CDR3 DNA: TGTGCCAGCAGCCAGGGCTTCGGGGGCTACACCTTC

V gene: TRBV19
D gene: TRBD2
clone size: -
J gene: TRBJ2-7
CDR3 protein: CASSAASGGRLYEQYF
CDR3 DNA: TGTGCCAGTAGTGCGGCTAGCGGGGGCCGGCTCTACGAGCAGTACTTC

V gene: TRBV2
D gene: -
clone size: -
J gene: TRBJ1-2
CDR3 protein: CASSGETGYGYTF
CDR3 DNA: TGTGCCAGCAGTGGGGAGACAGGCTATGGCTACACCTTC

V gene: TRBV27
D gene: TRBD1
clone size: -
J gene: TRBJ2-7
CDR3 protein: CASSLQTGSHEQYF
CDR3 DNA: TGTGCCAGCAGTCTCCAGACAGGGTCCCACGAGCAGTACTTC

V gene: TRBV20-1
D gene: -
clone size: -
J gene: TRBJ1-5
CDR3 protein: CSASLGAGMGNQPQHF
CDR3 DNA: TGCAGTGCTAGTCTGGGGGCTGGCATGGGCAATCAGCCCCAGCATTTT

V gene: TRBV30
D gene: -
clone size: -
J gene: TRBJ1-5
CDR3 protein: CAWSGSTNQPQHF
CDR3 DNA: TGTGCCTGGAGTGGCAGTACCAATCAGCCCCAGCATTTT

V gene: TRBV6-2/TRBV6-3
D gene: TRBD1
clone size: -
J gene: TRBJ1-2
CDR3 protein: CASSNTSTGGYGYTF
CDR3 DNA: TGTGCCAGCAGCAATACTTCGACAGGGGGCTATGGCTACACCTTC